A selection of T cell receptor beta chains follows, all from one sample in a study of T cell responses to AZD1222 COVID-19 vaccine. TCRdb's copy holds only in-frame clones and misses some; the assay was immunoSEQ multiplex PCR. The sample lists some 170,000 clones; 70% to 90% were seen once. The material was peripheral blood, obtained on day 0 of AZD1222 vaccination. These receptors were taken from an adult in good health. CDR3s include the opening cysteine and the closing phenylalanine or tryptophan. A D gene is named only where the DNA matches it firmly. Clone size is given for some rows only: seen once, a few or many times, or a class if the clone is expanded.

cdr3_length	clone_size	d_call	j_call	v_call	cdr3_aa	cdr3_nt
15	.	.	TRBJ1-3	TRBV18	CASSPPSRTGNTIYF	TGTGCCAGCTCACCACCGTCCAGGACTGGAAACACCATATATTTT
16	.	TRBD2	TRBJ2-1	TRBV7-2	CASSLATTSGSAEQFF	TGTGCCAGCAGCTTAGCCACGACTAGCGGGAGCGCCGAGCAGTTCTTC
14	.	.	TRBJ2-2	TRBV19	CASRQGFATGELFF	TGTGCCAGTAGGCAGGGGTTCGCCACCGGGGAGCTGTTTTTT
15	.	.	TRBJ1-1	TRBV5-1	CASSLKGGTSTEAFF	TGCGCCAGCAGCTTGAAAGGGGGTACGAGCACTGAAGCTTTCTTT
17	.	TRBD1	TRBJ2-7	TRBV24-1	CATSDSPGTGMIYEQYF	TGTGCCACCAGTGATTCTCCCGGGACAGGGATGATCTACGAGCAGTACTTC
16	.	TRBD2	TRBJ2-1	TRBV27	CASSLFVAGGPNEQFF	TGTGCCAGCAGTTTATTCGTGGCGGGGGGGCCGAATGAGCAGTTCTTC
12	.	.	TRBJ1-6	TRBV12-3/TRBV12-4	CASSFPNSPLHF	TGTGCCAGCAGTTTTCCTAATTCACCCCTCCACTTT
15	.	.	TRBJ2-2	TRBV4-3	CASSRGTMAGGELFF	TGCGCCAGCAGCCGAGGGACAATGGCAGGCGGGGAGCTGTTTTTT
13	.	.	TRBJ2-1	TRBV5-1	CASSLLNRNEQFF	TGCGCCAGCAGCTTGCTAAACCGGAATGAGCAGTTCTTC
15	.	TRBD2	TRBJ2-1	TRBV11-2	CASSLSGTSINEQFF	TGTGCCAGCAGCCTCTCCGGGACTAGTATCAATGAGCAGTTCTTC
16	.	.	TRBJ1-1	TRBV7-2	CASSLDGRSYLTEAFF	TGTGCCAGCAGCTTGGACGGAAGGTCATATTTGACTGAAGCTTTCTTT
15	once	TRBD2	TRBJ2-1	TRBV19	CASSIVAGVGNEQFF	TGTGCCAGTAGTATAGTGGCGGGAGTCGGCAATGAGCAGTTCTTC
14	.	.	TRBJ2-2	TRBV6-4	CASSDLAGTGELFF	TGTGCCAGCAGTGACTTGGCAGGCACCGGGGAGCTGTTTTTT
13	.	.	TRBJ1-2	TRBV2	CASSLVIGGGYTF	TGTGCCAGCAGTCTGGTCATCGGGGGAGGCTACACCTTC
11	.	.	TRBJ1-2	TRBV19	CASSSPGGYTF	TGTGCCAGTAGTTCTCCAGGGGGCTACACCTTC
15	.	.	TRBJ1-1	TRBV7-9	CASSLGAGANTEAFF	TGTGCCAGCAGCTTAGGCGCCGGTGCGAACACTGAAGCTTTCTTT
13	.	.	TRBJ1-1	TRBV12-3/TRBV12-4	CASSLKANTEAFF	TGTGCCAGCAGTTTAAAGGCGAACACTGAAGCTTTCTTT
13	.	TRBD1	TRBJ1-2	TRBV12-5	CASGLGQGSGYTF	TGTGCTAGTGGCCTGGGACAGGGGAGTGGCTACACCTTC
16	.	TRBD1	TRBJ1-6	TRBV19	CASRLSGTGYNSPLHF	TGTGCCAGTAGATTAAGCGGGACAGGGTATAATTCACCCCTCCACTTT
16	.	.	TRBJ1-4	TRBV28	CASSLAGSRANEKLFF	TGTGCCAGCAGTTTAGCCGGGTCTAGAGCTAATGAAAAACTGTTTTTT
15	.	TRBD1	TRBJ1-1	TRBV5-1	CASSPRTGQSTEAFF	TGCGCCAGCAGCCCAAGGACAGGGCAAAGTACTGAAGCTTTCTTT
16	.	.	TRBJ2-1	TRBV19	CASSIFTGLAYNEQFF	TGTGCCAGTAGTATATTCACAGGGTTGGCCTACAATGAGCAGTTCTTC
16	.	.	TRBJ1-2	TRBV11-2	CASSLALFAGWSGYTF	TGTGCCAGCAGCTTAGCCCTTTTCGCTGGGTGGTCGGGCTACACCTTC
18	.	.	TRBJ1-5	TRBV4-1	CASSQVFLGGAINQPQHF	TGCGCCAGCAGCCAAGTTTTTCTTGGGGGCGCGATCAATCAGCCCCAGCATTTT
17	once	TRBD2	TRBJ2-1	TRBV29-1	CSGRGLAGAARYNEQFF	TGCAGCGGTAGGGGACTAGCGGGGGCCGCCCGATACAATGAGCAGTTCTTC
15	.	.	TRBJ2-3	TRBV11-2	CASSDQGLITDTQYF	TGTGCCAGCAGCGACCAAGGACTAATCACAGATACGCAGTATTTT
14	.	.	TRBJ2-7	TRBV6-5	CASRRGQNSYEQYF	TGTGCCAGCAGAAGAGGACAGAACAGCTACGAGCAGTACTTC
13	.	.	TRBJ1-1	TRBV15	CATSRGVNTEAFF	TGTGCCACCAGCAGAGGGGTGAACACTGAAGCTTTCTTT
16	.	.	TRBJ2-1	TRBV6-1	CASSDFKGGTYNEQFF	TGTGCCAGCAGTGATTTCAAGGGGGGGACGTACAATGAGCAGTTCTTC
15	.	TRBD2	TRBJ2-1	TRBV5-6	CASSLGLAGLDEQFF	TGTGCCAGCAGCTTGGGACTAGCGGGGTTGGATGAGCAGTTCTTC
14	.	.	TRBJ2-1	TRBV19	CASSIVGGHNEQFF	TGTGCCAGTAGTATAGTGGGGGGGCACAATGAGCAGTTCTTC
12	.	.	TRBJ1-2	TRBV30	CAGTRANYGYTF	TGTGCCGGCACCCGAGCGAACTATGGCTACACCTTC
15	.	TRBD2	TRBJ2-3	TRBV2	CASSKSGGSTDTQYF	TGTGCCAGCAGTAAAAGCGGGGGAAGCACAGATACGCAGTATTTT
15	.	.	TRBJ1-1	TRBV6-5	CASSLQTGMNTEAFF	TGTGCCAGCAGTCTTCAGACAGGTATGAACACTGAAGCTTTCTTT
15	.	TRBD1	TRBJ1-1	TRBV13	CASSFLDRVNTEAFF	TGTGCCAGCAGCTTTTTGGACAGGGTGAACACTGAAGCTTTCTTT
14	.	.	TRBJ2-5	TRBV7-2	CASSFSRGRETQYF	TGTGCCAGCAGCTTTTCACGGGGCAGGGAGACCCAGTACTTC
14	.	.	TRBJ1-6	TRBV5-1	CASSLSGDNSPLHF	TGCGCCAGCAGCTTGTCCGGGGATAATTCACCCCTCCACTTT
16	.	TRBD2	TRBJ2-7	TRBV5-1	CASSSVTGSGSYEQYF	TGCGCCAGCAGCTCGGTAACGGGGAGCGGGAGCTACGAGCAGTACTTC
14	.	.	TRBJ1-4	TRBV18	CASSPGVSNEKLFF	TGTGCCAGCTCACCGGGAGTCAGTAATGAAAAACTGTTTTTT
14	few	.	TRBJ1-1	TRBV6-2/TRBV6-3	CASSHPGGSTEAFF	TGTGCCAGCAGCCACCCCGGGGGAAGCACTGAAGCTTTCTTT
12	.	.	TRBJ1-1	TRBV28	CASTARTAEAFF	TGTGCCAGCACAGCACGGACGGCTGAAGCTTTCTTT
17	once	TRBD2	TRBJ2-1	TRBV29-1	CSTYGGLAGGSYNEQFF	TGCAGCACCTATGGGGGACTAGCGGGAGGCTCCTACAATGAGCAGTTCTTC